The 19 T cell receptor beta chains listed next were all sequenced from one sample in a study of cytomegalovirus exposure and HLA in healthy donors. TCRdb keeps only in-frame clones here, not all; method: immunoSEQ multiplex PCR. Of about 58,000 clones in the sample, about 92% were seen once. Sequenced input: PBMCs. These receptors all come from a man aged 18 to 29 in good health and CMV-seronegative.

V and J are TRBV5-1 and TRBJ2-7; weak D call: TRBD2 (6 bases). V was clipped by 4 bases and J by 4 bases, with 12 bases between them. The CDR3 runs to 13 residues. Germline CDR1 is SGHRS and CDR2 is YFSETQ. DNA of the CDR3: TGCGCCAGCAGCCTCGGAGGGCCTTACGAGCAGTACTTC. Its translation is CASSLGGPYEQYF.

The gene calls are TRBV27 and TRBJ2-7; 10 positions match TRBD1. With V trimmed by 8 bases and J by 5 bases, 9 bases remained unmatched. This CDR3 has 14 residues. In germline, CDR1 is MNHEY, CDR2 SMNVEV (reference sequence). CDR3 in DNA: TGTGCCAGCTCGAAGGGGACAGGGGTCGACGAGCAGTACTTC. Residues: CASSKGTGVDEQYF.

This clone has a handful of counts. V usage is TRBV28 and J usage is TRBJ1-1, with D maybe TRBD1 (6 bases). V was clipped by 4 bases and J by 3 bases, with 15 bases between them. Germline CDR1 and CDR2: MDHEN and SYDVKM. The CDR3 spans 15 residues. This chain's CDR3 is CASSWGRGVYTEAFF. As DNA, the CDR3 is TGTGCCAGCAGTTGGGGCAGGGGTGTTTACACTGAAGCTTTCTTT.

This rearrangement joins TRBV7-9 to TRBJ2-7, with TRBD2 identical over 9 bases. Per the germline V gene, CDR1 is SEHNR and CDR2 is FQNEAQ (reference sequence). Trimming removed 5 bases from V and 2 bases from J; junction bases left unmatched: 4. The CDR3 is 14 residues long. Here the CDR3 reads CASSPGTSTYEQYF. For the CDR3, the DNA is TGTGCCAGCAGCCCCGGGACTAGCACCTACGAGCAGTACTTC.

This chain uses TRBV7-3 with TRBJ2-3; no reliable D call. Trimming cost V 0 bases and J 1 base, with 8 bases left between them. The germline gives CDR1 SGHTA, CDR2 FQGTGA. The length of the CDR3 is 15 residues. The CDR3 DNA sequence: TGTGCCAGCAGCTTAACGGTCCAGGGCACAGATACGCAGTATTTT. This sequence encodes CASSLTVQGTDTQYF.

The CDR3 coding sequence is TGTGCCAGCAGTCCTTGGGACAGGGTCACCGGGGAGCTGTTTTTT. Encoded protein: CASSPWDRVTGELFF. This chain connects TRBV25-1 to TRBJ2-2, with 9 bases that match TRBD1. The CDR3 spans 15 residues. The germline CDR1 and CDR2 sequences are MGHDK and SYGVNS. V trimming: 5 bases; J trimming: 4 bases; junction bases outside the gene matches: 5.

This rearrangement joins TRBV13 to TRBJ1-1; TRBD1 is a possible D gene (5 bases). The CDR3 extends over 16 amino acids. The V end lost 2 bases, the J end lost 6 bases, and 19 bases lay between the germline ends. The germline V gene has CDR1 PRHDT and CDR2 FYEKMQ (reference sequence). The CDR3 sequence: CASSLTGLLTGAEAFF. CDR3 sequence (DNA): TGTGCCAGCAGCTTAACAGGACTACTGACGGGCGCTGAAGCTTTCTTT.

This clone appeared once. The V and J genes are TRBV19 and TRBJ2-5; 12 bases are a match to TRBD2. This CDR3 has 16 amino acids. Germline trimming cut 3 bases from V and 2 bases from J; bases unmatched to any gene: 4. Germline V lookup: CDR1 LNHDA, CDR2 SQIVND (reference sequence). CDR3 sequence: CASSIGGTSGQETQYF. In DNA, the CDR3 is TGTGCCAGTAGTATTGGCGGGACTAGCGGGCAAGAGACCCAGTACTTC.

This clone was seen a few times. This chain uses TRBV6-6 with TRBJ2-7, with D unresolved. The CDR3 covers 13 residues. V lost 5 bases and J lost 2, with 10 bases in between. Per the germline V gene, CDR1 is MNHNY and CDR2 is SVGAGI (reference sequence). DNA for the CDR3: TGTGCCAGCAGTGAGGTTTTGGCCTACGAGCAGTACTTC. As protein: CASSEVLAYEQYF.

The V call is TRBV30, the J call TRBJ2-4, with D possibly TRBD2 on 6 matching bases. There are 15 residues in the CDR3. The germline gives CDR1 GTSNPN, CDR2 SVGIG (reference sequence). With 5 bases removed from V and 0 bases from J, the gap between germline ends came to 14 bases. CDR3 sequence: CAWASGGLAKNIQYF. CDR3 nucleotides: TGTGCCTGGGCTTCCGGGGGTCTAGCCAAAAACATTCAGTACTTC.

The gene calls are TRBV7-8 and TRBJ2-1; 11 nucleotides match TRBD2. V lost 2 bases to trimming and J lost 7 bases; unmatched junction nucleotides: 1. The CDR3 contains 14 residues. Germline lookup yields CDR1 SGHVS and CDR2 FQNEAQ. The CDR3 sequence is CASSLTSGRNEQFF. The CDR3 coding sequence is TGTGCCAGCAGCTTAACTAGCGGGAGAAATGAGCAGTTCTTC. The full variable domain, completed using reference TRBV7-8 and TRBJ2-1, is GAGVSQSPRYKVAKRGQDVALRCDPISGHVSLFWYQQALGQGPEFLTYFQNEAQLDKSGLPSDRFFAERPEGSVSTLKIQRTQQEDSAVYLCASSLTSGRNEQFFGPGTRLTVL.

The CDR3 DNA reads TGCAGCGTTAGACAGCGAAGGAACACCGGGGAGCTGTTTTTT. It codes for CSVRQRRNTGELFF. The V call is TRBV29-1, the J call TRBJ2-2; TRBD1 is a possible D gene (5 bases). The CDR3 consists of 14 residues. Looked up from germline, CDR1 is SQVTM and CDR2 is ANQGSEA. The germline V and J ends were trimmed by 5 bases and 1 base, with 11 bases remaining between them.

This chain joins TRBV30 and TRBJ2-7; D remains unclear. The V end lost 0 bases, the J end lost 6 bases, and 9 bases lay between the germline ends. The CDR3 totals 12 residues. Germline CDR1 reads GTSNPN; CDR2 reads SVGIG (reference sequence). CDR3 sequence reads: CAWSVHRSEQYF. CDR3 nucleotide sequence: TGTGCCTGGAGTGTTCACAGATCCGAGCAGTACTTC.

The chain uses TRBV4-2 and TRBJ2-6; 7 bases map to TRBD1. CDR3 length: 18 residues. CDR1 and CDR2 (germline): LGHNA, YNFKEQ. V gave up 1 base and J gave up 0 bases; unmatched junction bases: 6. The CDR3: CASSQGGTESSGANVLTF. The CDR3 bases are TGTGCCAGCAGCCAAGGTGGGACAGAGAGCTCTGGGGCCAACGTCCTGACTTTC.

The V gene is TRBV6-1, the J gene TRBJ2-2; the D is unclear. CDR1 and CDR2 from the germline V gene are MNHNS and SASEGT. V was trimmed by 5 bases and J by 0 bases, leaving 10 bases between them. The CDR3 covers 15 residues. The CDR3 coding sequence is TGTGCCAGCAGTTTGGCACAGACGAACACCGGGGAGCTGTTTTTT. This sequence encodes CASSLAQTNTGELFF.

This chain's CDR3 is CASSLFITYEQYF. The CDR3 DNA reads TGTGCCAGCAGCTTGTTTATTACCTACGAGCAGTACTTC. The chain carries TRBV5-5 and TRBJ2-7; D not resolved. V lost 1 base and J 2 bases, leaving 7 bases between the germline ends. CDR3 length: 13 residues. Germline V gene lookup returns CDR1 SGHKS and CDR2 YYEKEE (reference sequence). Based on the CDR3 plus reference TRBV5-5 and TRBJ2-7, the full variable domain is DAGVTQSPTHLIKTRGQQVTLRCSPISGHKSVSWYQQVLGQGPQFIFQYYEKEERGRGNFPDRFSARQFPNYSSELNVNALLLGDSALYLCASSLFITYEQYFGPGTRLTVT.

This clone showed up just once. V usage is TRBV4-1 and J usage is TRBJ2-7, with TRBD2 as a possible D gene (6 bases). V was cut by 4 bases and J by 7 bases, with 26 bases left in between. The CDR3 is 17 residues long. From germline, CDR1 is MGHRA and CDR2 YSYEKL. CDR3 amino acids: CASSLHIGRDRGEEQYF. The CDR3 DNA reads as TGCGCCAGCAGCCTACATATAGGAAGGGACCGCGGGGAAGAGCAGTACTTC.

The chain combines TRBV9 with TRBJ2-5; weak D call: TRBD2 (6 bases). The CDR3 spans 15 residues. V gave up 0 bases and J gave up 5 bases, with 14 bases separating them. CDR1 SGDLS and CDR2 YYNGEE come from the germline V gene. The CDR3 DNA follows: TGTGCCAGCAGCGTAGGGGTGGGAGGTGGGGAGACCCAGTACTTC. Translation gives CASSVGVGGGETQYF.

CDR3 coding DNA: TGTGCCAGCAGTTATTTAGATGAGCAGTTCTTC. It translates to CASSYLDEQFF. V gene TRBV6-5 combines with J gene TRBJ2-1; D not resolved. V lost 3 bases and J lost 8, with 5 bases in between. Germline-derived CDR1 and CDR2 are MNHEY and SVGAGI. The CDR3 consists of 11 residues.